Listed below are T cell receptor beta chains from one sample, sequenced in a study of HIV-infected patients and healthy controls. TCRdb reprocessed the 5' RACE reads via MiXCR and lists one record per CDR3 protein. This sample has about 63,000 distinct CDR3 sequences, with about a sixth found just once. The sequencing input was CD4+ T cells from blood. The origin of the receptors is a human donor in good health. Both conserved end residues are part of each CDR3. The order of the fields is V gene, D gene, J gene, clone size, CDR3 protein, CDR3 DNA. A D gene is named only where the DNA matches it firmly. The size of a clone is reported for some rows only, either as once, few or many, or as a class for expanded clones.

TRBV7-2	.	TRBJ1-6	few	CASSSLRGNNSPLHF	TGTGCCAGCAGCTCCCTGAGAGGGAACAATTCACCCCTCCACTTT
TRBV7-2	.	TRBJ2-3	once	CASSLGEGRSTDTQYF	TGTGCCAGCAGCTTAGGTGAAGGGAGGAGCACAGATACGCAGTATTTT
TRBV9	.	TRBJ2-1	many	CASSAGTFSNEQFF	TGTGCCAGCAGCGCCGGGACTTTTTCCAATGAGCAGTTCTTC
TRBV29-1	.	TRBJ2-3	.	CSVETSTDTQYF	TGCAGCGTTGAGACTTCCACAGATACGCAGTATTTT
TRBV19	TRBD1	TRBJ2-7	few	CASSNRDRTYEQYF	TGTGCCAGTAGTAATCGGGACAGGACCTACGAGCAGTACTTC
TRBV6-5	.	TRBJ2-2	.	CASSYSSFASPNTGELFF	TGTGCCAGCAGTTACTCAAGTTTCGCTAGCCCCAACACCGGGGAGCTGTTTTTT
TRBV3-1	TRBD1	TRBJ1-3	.	CASSRGQGPGNTIYF	TGTGCCAGCAGCCGTGGACAGGGGCCGGGAAACACCATATATTTT
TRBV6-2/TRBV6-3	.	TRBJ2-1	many	CASSYLGQKGNEQFF	TGTGCCAGCAGTTACCTGGGACAAAAAGGCAATGAGCAGTTCTTC
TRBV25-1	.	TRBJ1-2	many	CASSPSDGAVVPYGYTF	TGTGCCAGCAGTCCCTCCGACGGCGCGGTGGTTCCCTATGGCTACACCTTC
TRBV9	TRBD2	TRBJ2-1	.	CASSVWSSGGDNEQFF	TGTGCCAGCAGCGTTTGGTCTAGCGGGGGTGACAATGAGCAGTTCTTC
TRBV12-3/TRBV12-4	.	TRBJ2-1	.	CASSSTDRGSYNEQFF	TGTGCCAGCAGCTCTACCGACCGTGGCTCCTACAATGAGCAGTTCTTC
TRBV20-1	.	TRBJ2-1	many	CSAIRQGPYNEQFF	TGCAGTGCTATAAGGCAGGGTCCCTACAATGAGCAGTTCTTC
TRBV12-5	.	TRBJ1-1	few	CASGLVVSQSTEAFF	TGTGCTAGTGGTTTGGTAGTTTCACAGAGCACTGAAGCTTTCTTT
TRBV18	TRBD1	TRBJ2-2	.	CASSPGQGFTGELFF	TGTGCCAGCTCACCGGGACAGGGGTTCACCGGGGAGCTGTTTTTT
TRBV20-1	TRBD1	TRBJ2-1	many	CSAGQVKNEQFF	TGCAGTGCTGGACAGGTTAAAAATGAGCAGTTCTTC
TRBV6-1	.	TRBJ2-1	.	CASSVSWDNEQFF	TGTGCCAGCAGTGTGTCATGGGACAATGAGCAGTTCTTC
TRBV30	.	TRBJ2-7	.	CAWSRSGAGEQYF	TGTGCCTGGAGCCGGTCGGGGGCTGGGGAGCAGTACTTC
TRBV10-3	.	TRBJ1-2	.	CAISESKLGFGYGYTF	TGTGCCATCAGTGAGTCGAAACTGGGTTTCGGCTATGGCTACACCTTC
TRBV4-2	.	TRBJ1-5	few	CASSQEGGYSNQPQHF	TGTGCCAGCAGCCAAGAGGGCGGATATAGCAATCAGCCCCAGCATTTT
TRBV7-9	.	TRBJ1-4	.	CASSFGRGVEKLFF	TGTGCCAGCAGCTTCGGGCGCGGGGTTGAAAAACTGTTTTTT
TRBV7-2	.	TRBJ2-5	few	CASSLAYQETQYF	TGTGCCAGCAGCTTGGCCTATCAAGAGACCCAGTACTTC
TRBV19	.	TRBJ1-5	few	CASSFSPRNQPQHF	TGTGCCAGTAGTTTTTCACCTCGCAATCAGCCCCAGCATTTT
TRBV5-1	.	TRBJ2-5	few	CASSLVQGGWKETQYF	TGCGCCAGCAGCTTGGTGCAGGGGGGCTGGAAAGAGACCCAGTACTTC
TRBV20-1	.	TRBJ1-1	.	CSARMGAGNTEAFF	TGCAGTGCTAGAATGGGGGCTGGGAACACTGAAGCTTTCTTT
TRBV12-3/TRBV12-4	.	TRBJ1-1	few	CASRIHDYTEAFF	TGTGCCAGCAGGATTCATGACTACACTGAAGCTTTCTTT
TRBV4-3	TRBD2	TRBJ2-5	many	CASSQNMGGAGETQYF	TGCGCCAGCAGCCAAAACATGGGAGGGGCTGGAGAGACCCAGTACTTC
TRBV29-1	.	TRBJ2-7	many	CSAQTRVYEQYF	TGCAGCGCCCAGACCAGGGTCTACGAGCAGTACTTC
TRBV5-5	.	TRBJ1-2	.	CASSLEGIVYGYTF	TGTGCCAGCAGCTTGGAGGGAATCGTTTATGGCTACACCTTC
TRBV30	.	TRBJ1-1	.	CAWSTGVKGTEAFF	TGTGCCTGGAGCACGGGGGTCAAGGGCACTGAAGCTTTCTTT
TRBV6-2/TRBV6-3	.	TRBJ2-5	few	CASSYVAYQETQYF	TGTGCCAGCAGTTACGTAGCCTACCAAGAGACCCAGTACTTC
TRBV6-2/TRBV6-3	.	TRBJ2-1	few	CASSYLGTGNNEQFF	TGTGCCAGCAGTTACTTAGGGACTGGTAACAATGAGCAGTTCTTC
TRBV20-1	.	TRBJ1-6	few	CSARGPQGGNSPLHF	TGCAGTGCTAGAGGCCCCCAGGGAGGGAATTCACCCCTCCACTTT
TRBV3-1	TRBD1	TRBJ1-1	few	CASRGDRMNTEAFF	TGTGCCAGCAGGGGGGACAGGATGAACACTGAAGCTTTCTTT
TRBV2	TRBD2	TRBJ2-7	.	CASSDRASGFSEQYF	TGTGCCAGCAGTGATCGTGCTAGCGGCTTCTCGGAGCAGTACTTC
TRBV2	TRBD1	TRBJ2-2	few	CASRGQGVTGELFF	TGTGCCAGCAGGGGACAGGGAGTCACCGGGGAGCTGTTTTTT
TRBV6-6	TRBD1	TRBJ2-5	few	CASLNTGGGETQYF	TGTGCCAGCCTCAATACAGGGGGCGGAGAGACCCAGTACTTC
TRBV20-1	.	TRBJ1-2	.	CSARDRSRSLGYTF	TGCAGTGCTAGAGATCGAAGCAGGTCTTTGGGCTACACCTTC
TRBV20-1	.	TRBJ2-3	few	CSAINFRTASTDTQYF	TGCAGTGCTATAAACTTCCGGACGGCTAGCACAGATACGCAGTATTTT
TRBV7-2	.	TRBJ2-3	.	CASSLTPGAHKVDTQYF	TGTGCCAGCAGCTTAACCCCGGGGGCCCACAAGGTAGATACGCAGTATTTT
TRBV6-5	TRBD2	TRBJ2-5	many	CASSYRPPGLVAGETQYF	TGTGCCAGCAGTTATCGACCCCCGGGACTAGTAGCGGGAGAGACCCAGTACTTC
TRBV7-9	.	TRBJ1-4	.	CASSTTVNEKLFF	TGTGCCAGCAGCACGACGGTTAATGAAAAACTGTTTTTT
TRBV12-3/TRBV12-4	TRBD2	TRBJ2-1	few	CASREGLAGEGGYNEQFF	TGTGCCAGCAGGGAGGGACTAGCGGGAGAGGGGGGATACAATGAGCAGTTCTTC
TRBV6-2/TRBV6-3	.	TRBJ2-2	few	CASSGLTGVWTGELFF	TGTGCCAGCAGTGGCTTGACCGGAGTATGGACCGGGGAGCTGTTTTTT
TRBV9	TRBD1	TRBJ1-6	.	CASSPEDRNNSPLHF	TGTGCCAGCAGCCCCGAGGACAGGAATAATTCACCCCTCCACTTT
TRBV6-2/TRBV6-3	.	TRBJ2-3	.	CASSYLSRTNTQYF	TGTGCCAGCAGTTATCTCTCTAGGACAAATACGCAGTATTTT
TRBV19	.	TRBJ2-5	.	CASSVGLRETQYF	TGTGCCAGTAGTGTGGGCTTGCGAGAGACCCAGTACTTC